This entry lists 25 T cell receptor beta chains sequenced from one sample in a study of tumor-infiltrating lymphocytes in primary liver carcinoma. TCR beta cDNA was prepared out of about 530 ng total RNA by means of a constant-region primer. The TCR beta library was amplified through three nested multiplex PCR rounds in a modified ARM-PCR procedure. Use of TRBV1-TRBV30 forward primers with a C-beta reverse primer characterized the first two PCR rounds, which lasted 10 cycles each. MiXCR was run by TCRdb on the multiplex PCR reads, yielding one entry per CDR3 protein. The sample has around 25,000 distinct CDR3 sequences, about three quarters seen once. From unsorted bulk tissue weighing roughly 18-31 mg, DNA and RNA were co-extracted. Material: liver tumor tissue from sampling region 3. Specified subset: tumor region T3, left-lateral pole. These receptors originate from a man in his forties with primary liver carcinoma and hepatitis B virus infection.

This clonotype has a count of ten or more. The chain carries TRBV29-1 and TRBJ2-1; D is uncertain. CDR3 length: 12 amino acids. Trimming removed 7 bases at V and 3 bases at J, with 10 bases between. The germline CDR1 and CDR2 sequences are SQVTM and ANQGSEA. Here the CDR3 DNA reads TGCAGCGCCCTAAGGGACTACAATGAGCAGTTCTTC. Translating it yields CSALRDYNEQFF.

Of note for this clonotype: One junction end does not reproduce the germline sequence, and a read error may be involved. The chain joins TRBV4-3 to TRBJ2-1; D may be TRBD1 or TRBD2 (7 bases each). There are 15 residues in the CDR3. The germline V gene has CDR1 LGHNA and CDR2 YSLEER. The CDR3 is CANSQGYRGGNEQSF. As DNA, the CDR3 is TGCGCCAACAGCCAAGGGTACAGGGGAGGGAATGAGCAGTCCTTC.

This clonotype occurred a few times. DNA for the CDR3: TGTGCCAGCAGCCCCGGGGCAGAAGCTTTCTTT. Translating gives CASSPGAEAFF. V is TRBV11-2 and J is TRBJ1-1, with D maybe TRBD1 (5 bases). In germline, CDR1 is SGHAT, CDR2 FQNNGV. The CDR3 is 11 amino acids. The V end lost 5 bases, the J end lost 8 bases, and 9 bases lay between the germline ends.

This clonotype was seen just once. The junction and the germline gene differ at one end; a read error may be behind it. The genes are TRBV11-2 and TRBJ2-3; TRBD2 matches 11 bases. Germline CDR1 and CDR2: SGHAT and FQNNGV. CDR3 length equals 15 residues. Here the CDR3 reads CVSSTGTSGTDTQYF. The CDR3 DNA sequence: TGTGTCAGTAGCACCGGGACTAGCGGCACAGATACGCAGTACTTT.

This clonotype appeared once. Germline and junction disagree at one end, which may indicate a read error. The chain has TRBV6-1 and TRBJ2-3, with 8 bases aligning to TRBD1. The length of the CDR3 is 15 residues. Germline CDR1 MNHNS, CDR2 SASEGT. The CDR3 is CASSHETGVADTQYF. DNA for the CDR3: TGTGCCAGCAGTCATGAGACAGGGGTCGCAGATACACAGTATTTT.

The V call is TRBV14, the J call TRBJ2-7; 7 bases match TRBD2. V trimming: 4 bases; J trimming: 6 bases; junction bases outside the gene matches: 15. Germline CDR1 SGHDN, CDR2 FVKESK. The CDR3 contains 16 residues. Written as DNA, the CDR3 is TGTGCCAGCAGCCCCTACTCCGGGAGGCCATGGGGCGAGCAGTACTTC. This translates into CASSPYSGRPWGEQYF.

This sequence joins TRBV4-1 and TRBJ2-3; 7 nucleotides align to TRBD2. The CDR3 totals 14 residues. Per germline, CDR1 MGHRA and CDR2 YSYEKL. V trimming: 4 bases; J trimming: 5 bases; junction bases outside the gene matches: 6. The CDR3, as DNA: TGCGCCAGCAGCCCACAAAGCGGGGTAGATACGCAGTATTTT. Its protein is CASSPQSGVDTQYF.

The V gene is TRBV10-3, the J gene TRBJ2-7; 12 bases are a match to TRBD2. This CDR3 has 19 amino acids. CDR1 and CDR2 (germline): ENHRY, SYGVKD. Trimming removed 7 bases from V and 0 bases from J; junction bases left unmatched: 16. This chain's CDR3 is CAITRRSGLAGWFSYEQYF. The DNA of the CDR3 is TGTGCCATCACCAGACGATCAGGACTAGCGGGATGGTTCTCCTACGAGCAGTACTTC.

On this clonotype itself: The junction departs from the called germline gene at one end, perhaps through a read error. The V gene is TRBV11-3, the J gene TRBJ2-3; D might be TRBD2 (5 bases). Germline assignment: CDR1 SGHNT and CDR2 YENEEA. The CDR3 has 15 residues. The CDR3 protein is CASSLEGRPGDTQCF. CDR3 DNA: TGTGCCAGCAGCCTAGAGGGTCGCCCCGGAGATACGCAGTGTTTT.

Many counts were recorded for this clonotype. The chain couples TRBV4-1 to TRBJ2-3; 8 nucleotides match TRBD1. The germline V gene has CDR1 MGHRA and CDR2 YSYEKL. V was clipped by 1 base and J by 4 bases; unmatched bases: 7. The CDR3 has 16 residues. DNA for the CDR3: TGCGCCAGCAGCCAAGGATCGGACAGGGACGCAGATACGCAGTATTTT. It translates to CASSQGSDRDADTQYF.

The rearrangement uses TRBV10-3 and TRBJ2-3; D tentatively fits TRBD1 or TRBD2 (6 bases each). Trimming pared 0 bases from V and 6 bases from J, leaving 13 bases between. CDR1 and CDR2 (germline): ENHRY, SYGVKD. This CDR3 contains 15 residues. CDR3 in amino acids: CAISESTRGKDTQYF. The CDR3 DNA is TGTGCCATCAGTGAGTCGACTAGGGGGAAGGATACGCAGTATTTT.

As regards this clonotype: At one of its ends the junction is not consistent with the germline gene, which may arise from a read error. The V and J genes are TRBV4-3 and TRBJ2-7; tentatively, D is TRBD2 (6 bases). CDR1 is LGHNA, CDR2 YSLEER, per germline. This CDR3 spans 15 amino acids. As DNA, the CDR3 is TGCGCCAGCAGCCAAAATCGGGAGACTCTCTACGAGCACTACTTC. Protein sequence: CASSQNRETLYEHYF.

The CDR3 bases are TGCAGCGCCTATGCGTACAATGAGCAGTTCTTC. This translates into CSAYAYNEQFF. The chain combines TRBV29-1 with TRBJ2-1; D unclear. CDR3 size: 11 residues. Germline lookup yields CDR1 SQVTM and CDR2 ANQGSEA. V lost 7 bases, J lost 4 bases, and 8 bases lay in between.

Comments on this clonotype: The junction and the germline gene differ at one end; a read error may be behind it. The CDR3 protein is CASSNAGTSEQHF. The CDR3 nucleotides read TGTGCCAGCAGTAACGCCGGGACTAGCGAGCAGCACTTC. The rearrangement joins TRBV11-2 to TRBJ2-7, with 10 bases identical to TRBD2. This CDR3 is 13 amino acids long. CDR1 and CDR2 (germline): SGHAT, FQNNGV.

This chain joins TRBV11-2 and TRBJ2-3; TRBD1 or TRBD2 may be the D gene (5 bases each). Looked up from germline, CDR1 is SGHAT and CDR2 is FQNNGV. The CDR3 spans 14 residues. With 0 bases removed from V and 8 bases from J, the gap between germline ends came to 12 bases. The CDR3 sequence: CASSLERGRVTQYF. CDR3 nucleotide sequence: TGTGCCAGCAGCTTAGAACGGGGCAGAGTTACGCAGTATTTT. Combining the CDR3 with reference TRBV11-2 and TRBJ2-3 gives the whole variable domain EAGVAQSPRYKIIEKRQSVAFWCNPISGHATLYWYQQILGQGPKLLIQFQNNGVVDDSQLPKDRFSAERLKGVDSTLKIQPAKLEDSAVYLCASSLERGRVTQYFGPGTRLTVL.

Regarding this clonotype: Relative to the germline gene, one junction end is altered; a read error may explain this. The chain employs TRBV10-3 and TRBJ2-3; the D is unclear. From germline, CDR1 is ENHRY and CDR2 SYGVKD. The CDR3 consists of 17 residues. CDR3 region: CVISGSKSNPLIDTQYF. The CDR3 nucleotides are TGTGTCATCAGTGGGTCCAAGAGTAACCCTCTGATAGATACGCAGTATTTT.

The chain employs TRBV12-3 or TRBV12-4 and TRBJ2-2; TRBD2 aligns across 9 bases. CDR3 length: 13 amino acids. The CDR3 is CGFWTSATGELFF. CDR3 nucleotide sequence: TGTGGGTTCTGGACTAGCGCCACAGGGGAGCTGTTTTTT.

This clonotype was counted many times. The rearrangement links TRBV7-9 to TRBJ2-2; D may be TRBD1 (6 bases). Germline V CDR1 and CDR2: SEHNR, FQNEAQ (reference sequence). CDR3 length: 14 amino acids. The ends were cut back, 1 base at V and 5 bases at J, with 8 bases in the middle. CDR3: CASSLVQGTGELFF. Written as DNA, the CDR3 is TGTGCCAGCAGCTTAGTCCAGGGGACCGGGGAGCTGTTTTTT.

With respect to this clonotype: Mismatch with germline at one junction end may stem from a read error. This chain links TRBV6-5 with TRBJ1-4, with D tentatively TRBD1 (5 bases). This CDR3 is built from 15 residues. CDR1 and CDR2 (germline): MNHEY, SVGAGI. The CDR3 reads CACSYSRGTSEKLFF. DNA of the CDR3: TGTGCCTGCAGTTACTCCCGGGGGACTAGTGAAAAACTGTTTTTT.

Of note for this clonotype: A junction boundary mismatches the germline segment, possibly from a read error. This chain connects TRBV4-2 to TRBJ2-2; 7 bases are shared with TRBD2. The germline V gene has CDR1 LGHNA and CDR2 YNFKEQ. The CDR3 loop spans 18 amino acids. For the CDR3, the DNA is TGTGCCAGCAGCCAAGGGACTGGCGGGAGTCTAAATCCCTGGGAGCTGTCTTTT. It is translated as CASSQGTGGSLNPWELSF.

This chain joins TRBV30 and TRBJ2-2; D uncertain. Trimming removed 0 bases from V and 10 bases from J, with 15 bases in between. Germline V lookup: CDR1 GTSNPN, CDR2 SVGIG (reference sequence). The CDR3 loop spans 14 amino acids. The CDR3 protein is CAWSVLLVSEELFF. DNA of the CDR3: TGTGCCTGGAGTGTATTGTTGGTGTCCGAGGAGCTGTTTTTT.

For this clonotype: The conserved closing phenylalanine or tryptophan is absent in this CDR3, likely reflecting a read error. CDR3 nucleotide sequence: TGTACCAGCAGTATGGGGACTGGGGGGTCCTACGAGCAGTACTCC. Translation gives CTSSMGTGGSYEQYS. V gene TRBV12-3 or TRBV12-4 combines with J gene TRBJ2-7; weak D call: TRBD2 (6 bases). This CDR3 contains 15 residues.

As concerns this clonotype: This may arise from a read error, as a much more abundant clone is one base away. V and J are TRBV2 and TRBJ2-3, with 12 bases fitting TRBD2. The CDR3 extends over 14 amino acids. Germline V CDR1 and CDR2: SNHLY, FYNNEI. V lost 4 bases to trimming and J lost 11 bases; unmatched junction nucleotides: 7. The CDR3 sequence: CASSGTSGIKGQYF. The CDR3 bases are TGTGCCAGCAGTGGGACTAGCGGGATCAAGGGGCAGTATTTT. The variable domain in full, completed from reference TRBV2 and TRBJ2-3, reads EPEVTQTPSHQVTQMGQEVILRCVPISNHLYFYWYRQILGQKVEFLVSFYNNEISEKSEIFDDQFSVERPDGSNFTLKIRSTKLEDSAMYFCASSGTSGIKGQYFGPGTRLTVL.

Notes on this clonotype: A read error may account for a junction end that differs from germline. This chain uses TRBV11-2 with TRBJ1-2; TRBD1 is a possible D gene (6 bases). From germline, CDR1 is SGHAT and CDR2 FQNNGV. This CDR3 is 14 amino acids long. The CDR3 DNA sequence: TGTGCCAACAGCCAACTACAGGGTTCCTATGGCTACACCTTC. Its protein product is CANSQLQGSYGYTF.

This clonotype has just one count. A read error may produce the germline difference seen at one junction end. This chain uses TRBV6-4 with TRBJ1-1, with 10 nucleotides matching TRBD1. The germline gives CDR1 MRHNA, CDR2 SNTAGT. The CDR3 contains 15 residues. The CDR3 here is CACSTDRGRRTEAFF. CDR3 nucleotide sequence: TGTGCCTGCAGTACCGACAGGGGGCGAAGGACTGAAGCTTTCTTT.